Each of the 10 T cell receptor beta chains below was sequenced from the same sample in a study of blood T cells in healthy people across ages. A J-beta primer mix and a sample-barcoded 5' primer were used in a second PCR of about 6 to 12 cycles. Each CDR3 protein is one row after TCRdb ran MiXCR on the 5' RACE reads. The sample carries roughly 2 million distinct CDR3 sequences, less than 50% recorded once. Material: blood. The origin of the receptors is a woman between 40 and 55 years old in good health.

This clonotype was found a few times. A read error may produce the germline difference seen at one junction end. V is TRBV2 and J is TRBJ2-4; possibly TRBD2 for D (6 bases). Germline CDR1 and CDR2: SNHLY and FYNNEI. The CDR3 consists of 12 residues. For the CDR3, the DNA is TGTGCCAGCAGGGAAGATGGGACTATTCAGTACTTC. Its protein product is CASREDGTIQYF. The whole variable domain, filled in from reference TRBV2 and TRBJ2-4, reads EPEVTQTPSHQVTQMGQEVILRCVPISNHLYFYWYRQILGQKVEFLVSFYNNEISEKSEIFDDQFSVERPDGSNFTLKIRSTKLEDSAMYFCASREDGTIQYFGAGTRLSVL.

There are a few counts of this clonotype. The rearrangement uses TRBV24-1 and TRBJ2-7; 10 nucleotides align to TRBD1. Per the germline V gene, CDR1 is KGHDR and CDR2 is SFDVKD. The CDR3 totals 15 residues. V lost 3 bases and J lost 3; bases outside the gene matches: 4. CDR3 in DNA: TGTGCCACCAGTGATCCGGGACAGGGGATCTACGAGCAGTACTTC. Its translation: CATSDPGQGIYEQYF.

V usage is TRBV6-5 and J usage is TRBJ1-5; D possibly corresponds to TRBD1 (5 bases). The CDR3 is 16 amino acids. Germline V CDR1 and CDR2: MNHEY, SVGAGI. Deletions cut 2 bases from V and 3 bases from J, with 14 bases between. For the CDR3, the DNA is TGTGCCAGCAGTTACCACGAGGGGAGGGACAATCAGCCCCAGCATTTT. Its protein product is CASSYHEGRDNQPQHF.

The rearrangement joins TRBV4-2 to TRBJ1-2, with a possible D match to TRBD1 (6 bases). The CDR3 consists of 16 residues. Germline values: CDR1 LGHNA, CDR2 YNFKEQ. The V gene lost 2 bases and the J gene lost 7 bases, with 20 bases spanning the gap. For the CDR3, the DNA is TGTGCCAGCAGCCAAATGTTCGCAGGGGCAACCTGTGGCTACACCTTC. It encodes CASSQMFAGATCGYTF.

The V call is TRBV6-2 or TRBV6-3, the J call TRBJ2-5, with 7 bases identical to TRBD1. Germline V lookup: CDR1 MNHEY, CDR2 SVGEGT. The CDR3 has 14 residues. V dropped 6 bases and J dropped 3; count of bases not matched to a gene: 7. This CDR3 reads CASRETGRKETQYF. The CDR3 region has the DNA TGTGCCAGCAGAGAGACAGGGCGGAAAGAGACCCAGTACTTC.

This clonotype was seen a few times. The CDR3 DNA reads as TGTGCCAGCGGGGACAGTTTAAGCTCTGGGGCCAACGTCCTGACTTTC. This encodes CASGDSLSSGANVLTF. This rearrangement joins TRBV12-3 or TRBV12-4 to TRBJ2-6; 7 bases line up with TRBD1. CDR3 length: 16 amino acids. V lost 8 bases, J lost 0 bases, and 7 bases stayed unmatched.

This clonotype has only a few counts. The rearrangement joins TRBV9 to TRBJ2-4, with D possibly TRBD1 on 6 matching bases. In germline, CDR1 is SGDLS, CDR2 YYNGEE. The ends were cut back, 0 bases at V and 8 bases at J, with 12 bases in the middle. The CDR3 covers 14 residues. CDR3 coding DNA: TGTGCCAGCAGCGTAGCAAACAGGGCCGACATTCAGTACTTC. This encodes CASSVANRADIQYF. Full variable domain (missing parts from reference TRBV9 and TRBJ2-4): DSGVTQTPKHLITATGQRVTLRCSPRSGDLSVYWYQQSLDQGLQFLIQYYNGEERAKGNILERFSAQQFPDLHSELNLSSLELGDSALYFCASSVANRADIQYFGAGTRLSVL.

CDR3 DNA: TGCGCCAGCAGCCAAGATTGGGGGGGGACGCAGTATTTT. Translation gives CASSQDWGGTQYF. The V and J genes are TRBV4-3 and TRBJ2-3; TRBD2 matches at 7 bases. From germline, CDR1 is LGHNA and CDR2 YSLEER. V gave up 0 bases and J gave up 9 bases; unmatched junction bases: 3. The CDR3 totals 13 residues.

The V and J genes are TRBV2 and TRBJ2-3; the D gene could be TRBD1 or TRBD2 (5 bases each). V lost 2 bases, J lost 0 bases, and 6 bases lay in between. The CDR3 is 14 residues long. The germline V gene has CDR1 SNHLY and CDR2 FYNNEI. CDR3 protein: CASSEWDSTDTQYF. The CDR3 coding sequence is TGTGCCAGCAGTGAATGGGACAGCACAGATACGCAGTATTTT.

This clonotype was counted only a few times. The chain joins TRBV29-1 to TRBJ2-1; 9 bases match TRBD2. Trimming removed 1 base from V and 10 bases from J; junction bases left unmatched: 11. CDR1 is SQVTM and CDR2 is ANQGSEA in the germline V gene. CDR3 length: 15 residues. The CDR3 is CSVEVPRGGHREQFF. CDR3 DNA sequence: TGCAGCGTTGAAGTACCGCGGGGGGGCCATCGCGAGCAGTTCTTC.